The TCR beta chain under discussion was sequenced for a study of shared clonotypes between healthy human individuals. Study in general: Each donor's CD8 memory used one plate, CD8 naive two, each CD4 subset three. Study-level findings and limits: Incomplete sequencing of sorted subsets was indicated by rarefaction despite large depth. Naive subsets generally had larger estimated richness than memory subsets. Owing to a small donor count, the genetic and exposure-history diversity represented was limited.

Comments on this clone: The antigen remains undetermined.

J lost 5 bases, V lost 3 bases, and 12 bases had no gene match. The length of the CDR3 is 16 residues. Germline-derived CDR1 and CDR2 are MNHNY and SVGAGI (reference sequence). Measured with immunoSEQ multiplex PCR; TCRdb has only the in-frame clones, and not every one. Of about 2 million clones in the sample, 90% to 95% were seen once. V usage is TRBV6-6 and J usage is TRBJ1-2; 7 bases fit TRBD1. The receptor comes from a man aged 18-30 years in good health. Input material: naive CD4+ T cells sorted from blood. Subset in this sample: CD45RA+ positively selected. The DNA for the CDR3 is TGTGCCAGCAGTTATCAGGGGGGACCCCCGTCTTATGGCTACACCTTC. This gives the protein CASSYQGGPPSYGYTF.